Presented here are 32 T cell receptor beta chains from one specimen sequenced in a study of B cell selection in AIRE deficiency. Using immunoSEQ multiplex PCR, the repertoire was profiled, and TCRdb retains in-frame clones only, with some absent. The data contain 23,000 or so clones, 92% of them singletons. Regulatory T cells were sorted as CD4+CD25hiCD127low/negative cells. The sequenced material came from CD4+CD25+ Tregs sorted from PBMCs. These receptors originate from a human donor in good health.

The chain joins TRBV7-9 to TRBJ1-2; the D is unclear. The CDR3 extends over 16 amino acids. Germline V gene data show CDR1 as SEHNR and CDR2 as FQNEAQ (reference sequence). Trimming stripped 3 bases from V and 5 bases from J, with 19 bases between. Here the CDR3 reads CASSLVAAEDWYGYTF. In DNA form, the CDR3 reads TGTGCCAGCAGCTTGGTCGCGGCGGAGGATTGGTATGGCTACACCTTC.

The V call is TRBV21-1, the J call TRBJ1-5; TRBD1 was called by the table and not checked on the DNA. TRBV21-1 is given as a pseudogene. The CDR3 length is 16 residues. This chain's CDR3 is CASSEQGDEGNQPQHF. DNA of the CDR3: TGTGCCAGCAGCGAACAGGGGGATGAGGGCAATCAGCCCCAGCATTTT.

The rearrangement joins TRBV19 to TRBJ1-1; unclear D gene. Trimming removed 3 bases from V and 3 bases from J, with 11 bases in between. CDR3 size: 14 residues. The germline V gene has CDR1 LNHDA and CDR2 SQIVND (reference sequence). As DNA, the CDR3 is TGTGCCAGTAGTATGGTTGACGGGTACACTGAAGCTTTCTTT. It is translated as CASSMVDGYTEAFF.

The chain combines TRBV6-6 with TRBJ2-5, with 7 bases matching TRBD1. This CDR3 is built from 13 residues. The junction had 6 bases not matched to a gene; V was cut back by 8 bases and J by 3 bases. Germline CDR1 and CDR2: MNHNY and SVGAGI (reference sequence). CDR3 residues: CASRDSYKETQYF. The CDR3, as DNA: TGTGCCAGCCGGGACAGCTACAAAGAGACCCAGTACTTC.

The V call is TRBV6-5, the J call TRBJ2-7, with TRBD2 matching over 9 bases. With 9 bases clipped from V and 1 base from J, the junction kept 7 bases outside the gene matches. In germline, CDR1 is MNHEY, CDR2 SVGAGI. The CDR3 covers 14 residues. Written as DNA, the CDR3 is TGTGCCAGTAGCCGACTAGCGGTATCCTACGAGCAGTACTTC. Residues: CASSRLAVSYEQYF.

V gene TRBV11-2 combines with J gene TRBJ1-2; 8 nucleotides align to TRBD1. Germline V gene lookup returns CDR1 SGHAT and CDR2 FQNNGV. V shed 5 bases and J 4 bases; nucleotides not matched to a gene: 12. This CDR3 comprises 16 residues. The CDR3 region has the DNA TGTGCCAGCAGCCCGATAACAGGGGGGAACCCCTATGGCTACACCTTC. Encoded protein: CASSPITGGNPYGYTF.

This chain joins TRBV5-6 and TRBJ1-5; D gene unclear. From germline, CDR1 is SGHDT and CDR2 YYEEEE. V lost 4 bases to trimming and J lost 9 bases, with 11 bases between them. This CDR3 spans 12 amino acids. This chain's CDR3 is CASSTGNGPQHF. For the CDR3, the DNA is TGTGCCAGCAGCACGGGTAATGGGCCCCAGCATTTT.

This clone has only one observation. The chain's CDR3 is CASSLSTGELFF. The CDR3 DNA reads as TGTGCCAGCAGCCTATCCACCGGGGAGCTGTTTTTT. The chain employs TRBV6-6 and TRBJ2-2; D is unresolved. Germline V lookup: CDR1 MNHNY, CDR2 SVGAGI (reference sequence). V was cut by 6 bases and J by 4 bases, with 6 bases left in between. The CDR3 loop spans 12 amino acids.

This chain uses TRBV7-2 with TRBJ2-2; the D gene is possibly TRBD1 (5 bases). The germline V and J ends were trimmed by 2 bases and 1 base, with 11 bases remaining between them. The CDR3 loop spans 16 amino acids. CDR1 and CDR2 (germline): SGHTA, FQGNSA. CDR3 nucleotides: TGTGCCAGCAGCTTATGGGGCCCGGGGAACACCGGGGAGCTGTTTTTT. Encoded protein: CASSLWGPGNTGELFF.

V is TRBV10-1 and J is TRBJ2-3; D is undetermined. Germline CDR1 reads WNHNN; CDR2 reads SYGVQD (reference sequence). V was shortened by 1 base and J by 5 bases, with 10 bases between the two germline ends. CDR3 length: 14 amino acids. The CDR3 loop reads CASSELAVGDTQYF. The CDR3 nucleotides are TGCGCCAGCAGTGAGTTGGCGGTAGGAGATACGCAGTATTTT.

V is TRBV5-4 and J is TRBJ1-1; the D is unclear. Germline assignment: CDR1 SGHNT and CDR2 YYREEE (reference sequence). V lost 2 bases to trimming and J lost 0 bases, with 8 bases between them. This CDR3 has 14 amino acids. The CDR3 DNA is TGTGCCAGCAGCTTAGCACTGCTGAACACTGAAGCTTTCTTT. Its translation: CASSLALLNTEAFF.

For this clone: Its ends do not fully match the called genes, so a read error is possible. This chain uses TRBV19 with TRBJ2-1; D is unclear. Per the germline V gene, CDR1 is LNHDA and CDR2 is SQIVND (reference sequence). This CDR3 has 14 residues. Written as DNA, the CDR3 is TGTGCCAGTAAGGAGACGCACTCCGACAATGAGCAGTTCTTC. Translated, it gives CASKETHSDNEQFF.

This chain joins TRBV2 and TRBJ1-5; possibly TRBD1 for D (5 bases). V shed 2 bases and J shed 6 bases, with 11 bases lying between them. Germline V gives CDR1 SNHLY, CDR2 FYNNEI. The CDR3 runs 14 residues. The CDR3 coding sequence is TGTGCCAGCAGTGAAAATGGGGCGTTTCAGCCCCAGCATTTT. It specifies CASSENGAFQPQHF.

The chain's CDR3 is CASSSAGSLYDGYTF. CDR3 bases: TGTGCCAGCAGTTCAGCAGGGTCTCTGTACGATGGCTACACCTTC. The chain is built from TRBV28 and TRBJ1-2, with D possibly TRBD1 on 5 matching bases. The CDR3 totals 15 residues. Germline loops: CDR1 MDHEN, CDR2 SYDVKM. Between the trimmed V and J ends, which lost 4 bases and 6 bases, there was a span of 18 bases.

The CDR3 DNA reads TGTGCCAGCAGTTCTGGACAGTTTGGGGGTGAGCAGTTCTTC. Translated: CASSSGQFGGEQFF. The gene calls are TRBV6-5 and TRBJ2-1; possibly TRBD1 for D (6 bases). The CDR3 contains 14 residues. Germline V gives CDR1 MNHEY, CDR2 SVGAGI. The V end lost 4 bases, the J end lost 9 bases, and 16 bases lay between the germline ends.

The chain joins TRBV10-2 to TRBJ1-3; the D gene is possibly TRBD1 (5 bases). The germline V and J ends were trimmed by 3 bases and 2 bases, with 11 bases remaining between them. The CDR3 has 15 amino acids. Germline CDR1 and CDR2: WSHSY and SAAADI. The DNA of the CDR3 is TGCGCCAGCAGTGACTCTTCAGGGCCTGGAAACACCATATATTTT. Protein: CASSDSSGPGNTIYF.

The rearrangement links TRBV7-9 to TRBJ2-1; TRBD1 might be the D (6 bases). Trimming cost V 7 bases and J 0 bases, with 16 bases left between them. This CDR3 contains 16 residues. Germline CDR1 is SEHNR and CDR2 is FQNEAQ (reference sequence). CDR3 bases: TGTGCCAGCACCCCGACAGGTTGGGTCTCCTACAATGAGCAGTTCTTC. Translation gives CASTPTGWVSYNEQFF.

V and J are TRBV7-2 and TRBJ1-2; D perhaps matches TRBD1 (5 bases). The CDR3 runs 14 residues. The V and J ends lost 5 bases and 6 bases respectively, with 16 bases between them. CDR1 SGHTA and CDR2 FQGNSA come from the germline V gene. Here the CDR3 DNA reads TGTGCCAGCAGCCGGTTGGGGGGATTCGATGGCTACACCTTC. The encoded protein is CASSRLGGFDGYTF. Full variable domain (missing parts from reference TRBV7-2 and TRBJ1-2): GAGVSQSPSNKVTEKGKDVELRCDPISGHTALYWYRQSLGQGLEFLIYFQGNSAPDKSGLPSDRFSAERTGGSVSTLTIQRTQQEDSAVYLCASSRLGGFDGYTFGSGTRLTVV.

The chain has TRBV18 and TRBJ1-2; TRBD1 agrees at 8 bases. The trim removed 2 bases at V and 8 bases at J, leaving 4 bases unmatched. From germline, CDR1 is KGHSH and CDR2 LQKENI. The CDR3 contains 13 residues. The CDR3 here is CASSPGAGGGYTF. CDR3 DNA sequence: TGTGCCAGCTCACCAGGAGCAGGGGGCGGCTACACCTTC.

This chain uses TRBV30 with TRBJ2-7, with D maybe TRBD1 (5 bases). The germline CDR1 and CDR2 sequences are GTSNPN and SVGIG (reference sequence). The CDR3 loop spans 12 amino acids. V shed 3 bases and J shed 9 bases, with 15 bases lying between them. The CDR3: CAWSILGPTQYF. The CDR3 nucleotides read TGTGCCTGGAGCATATTGGGGCCGACGCAGTACTTC. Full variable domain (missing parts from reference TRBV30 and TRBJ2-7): SQTIHQWPATLVQPVGSPLSLECTVEGTSNPNLYWYRQAAGRGLQLLFYSVGIGQISSEVPQNLSASRPQDRQFILSSKKLLLSDSGFYLCAWSILGPTQYFGPGTRLTVT.

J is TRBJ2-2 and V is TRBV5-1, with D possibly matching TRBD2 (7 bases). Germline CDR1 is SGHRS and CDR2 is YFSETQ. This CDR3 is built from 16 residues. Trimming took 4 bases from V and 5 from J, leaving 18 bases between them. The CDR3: CASSPAGGLVTGELFF. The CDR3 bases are TGCGCCAGCAGCCCCGCCGGGGGGCTGGTTACCGGGGAGCTGTTTTTT.

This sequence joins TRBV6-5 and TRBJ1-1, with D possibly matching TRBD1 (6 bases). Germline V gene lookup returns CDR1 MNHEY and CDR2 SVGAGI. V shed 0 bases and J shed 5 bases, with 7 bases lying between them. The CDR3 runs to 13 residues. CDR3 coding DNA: TGTGCCAGCAGTTACTCGGGGGCAACTGAAGCTTTCTTT. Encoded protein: CASSYSGATEAFF.

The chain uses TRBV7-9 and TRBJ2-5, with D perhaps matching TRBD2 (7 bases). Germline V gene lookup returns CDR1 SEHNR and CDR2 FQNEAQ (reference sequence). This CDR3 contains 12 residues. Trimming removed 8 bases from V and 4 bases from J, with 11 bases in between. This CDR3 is CASHREGETQYF. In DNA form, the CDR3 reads TGTGCCAGCCACAGGGAGGGAGAGACCCAGTACTTC.

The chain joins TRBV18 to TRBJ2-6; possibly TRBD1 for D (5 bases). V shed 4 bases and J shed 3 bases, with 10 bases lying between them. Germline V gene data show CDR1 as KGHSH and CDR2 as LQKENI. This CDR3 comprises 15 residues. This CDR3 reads CASSLQESGANVLTF. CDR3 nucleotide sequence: TGTGCCAGCTCACTACAGGAAAGTGGGGCCAACGTCCTGACTTTC.

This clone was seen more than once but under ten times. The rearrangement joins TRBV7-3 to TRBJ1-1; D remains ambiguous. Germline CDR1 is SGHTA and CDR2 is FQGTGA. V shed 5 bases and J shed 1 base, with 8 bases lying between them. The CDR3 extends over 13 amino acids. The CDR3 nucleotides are TGTGCCAGCAGCCAATATAGGAACACTGAAGCTTTCTTT. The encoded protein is CASSQYRNTEAFF.

The DNA for the CDR3 is TGTGCCAGCAGCAAAGAATATGAACAGGGGAACCAAGAGACCCAGTACTTC. It yields the protein CASSKEYEQGNQETQYF. The V gene is TRBV21-1, the J gene TRBJ2-5; the D call of TRBD1 is as the table states it, not checked on the DNA. TRBV21-1 is given as a pseudogene. CDR3 length: 17 amino acids.

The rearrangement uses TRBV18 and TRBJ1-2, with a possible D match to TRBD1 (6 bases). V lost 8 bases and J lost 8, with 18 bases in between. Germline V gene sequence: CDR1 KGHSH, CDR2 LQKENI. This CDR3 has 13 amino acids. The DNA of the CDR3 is TGTGCCAGCCATCCCAGGGGCGCTTGGGGCTACACCTTC. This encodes CASHPRGAWGYTF.

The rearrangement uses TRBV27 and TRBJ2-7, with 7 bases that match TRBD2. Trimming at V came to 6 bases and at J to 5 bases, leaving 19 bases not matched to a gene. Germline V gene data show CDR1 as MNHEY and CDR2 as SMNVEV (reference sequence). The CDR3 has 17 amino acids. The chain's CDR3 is CASSVWGRWEGRNEQYF. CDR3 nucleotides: TGTGCCAGCAGCGTATGGGGGAGGTGGGAGGGGAGGAACGAGCAGTACTTC.

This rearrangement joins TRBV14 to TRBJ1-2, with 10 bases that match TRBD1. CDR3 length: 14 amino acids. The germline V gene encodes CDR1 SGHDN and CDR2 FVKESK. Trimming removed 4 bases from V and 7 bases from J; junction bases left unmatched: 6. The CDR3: CASSPRQGAGGYTF. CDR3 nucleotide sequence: TGTGCCAGCAGCCCCAGACAGGGGGCGGGTGGCTACACCTTC.

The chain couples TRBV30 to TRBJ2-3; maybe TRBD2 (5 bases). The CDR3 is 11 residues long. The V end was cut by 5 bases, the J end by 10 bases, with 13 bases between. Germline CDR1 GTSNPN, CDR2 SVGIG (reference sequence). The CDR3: CAWAGLRAQYF. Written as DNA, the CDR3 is TGTGCCTGGGCAGGACTTCGGGCGCAGTATTTT. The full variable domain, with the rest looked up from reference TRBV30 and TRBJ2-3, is SQTIHQWPATLVQPVGSPLSLECTVEGTSNPNLYWYRQAAGRGLQLLFYSVGIGQISSEVPQNLSASRPQDRQFILSSKKLLLSDSGFYLCAWAGLRAQYFGPGTRLTVL.

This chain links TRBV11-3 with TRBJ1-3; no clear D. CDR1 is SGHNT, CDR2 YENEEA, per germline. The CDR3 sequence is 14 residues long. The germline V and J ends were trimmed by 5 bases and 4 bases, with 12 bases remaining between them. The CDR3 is CASSPYGPGNTIYF. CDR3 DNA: TGTGCCAGCAGCCCATACGGGCCGGGAAACACCATATATTTT. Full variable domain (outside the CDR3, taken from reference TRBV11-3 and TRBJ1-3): EAGVVQSPRYKIIEKKQPVAFWCNPISGHNTLYWYLQNLGQGPELLIRYENEEAVDDSQLPKDRFSAERLKGVDSTLKIQPAELGDSAVYLCASSPYGPGNTIYFGEGSWLTVV.

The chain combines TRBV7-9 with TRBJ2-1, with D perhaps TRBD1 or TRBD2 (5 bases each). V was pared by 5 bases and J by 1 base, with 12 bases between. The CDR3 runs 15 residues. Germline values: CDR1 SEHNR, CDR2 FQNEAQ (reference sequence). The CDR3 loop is CASSLGEFSYNEQFF. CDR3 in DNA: TGTGCCAGCAGCCTAGGGGAGTTTTCCTACAATGAGCAGTTCTTC.